One and the same sample provided the 17 T cell receptor beta chains below, sequenced in a study of T-cell reconstitution after alpha-beta-depleted transplantation in children. A library of TCRbeta sequences, prepared with unique molecular identifiers, was generated. One entry per CDR3 protein, called by TCRdb with MiXCR from the PCR reads. The sample records 200,000 to 300,000 distinct CDR3 sequences, about 25% being singletons. The material was PBMCs, obtained before TCRalphabeta/CD19-depleted stem cell transplant. Source of these receptors: a girl aged 2-10 years with Fanconi anemia, due to receive a stem cell transplant.

This clonotype was seen ten or more times. The J gene is TRBJ2-5, the V gene TRBV5-5; no definite D call. The CDR3 is 13 residues long. CDR1 and CDR2 from the germline V gene are SGHKS and YYEKEE (reference sequence). The V and J ends lost 0 bases and 5 bases respectively, with 8 bases between them. CDR3 sequence reads: CASSLAGSETQYF. The CDR3, as DNA: TGTGCCAGCAGCTTGGCGGGTTCGGAGACCCAGTACTTC.

The chain has TRBV7-6 and TRBJ2-1; tentatively, D is TRBD1 or TRBD2 (6 bases each). This CDR3 has 15 amino acids. Trimming removed 0 bases from V and 8 bases from J, with 14 bases in between. The V gene's germline CDR1 is SGHVS and CDR2 FNYEAQ. The CDR3 sequence: CASSLAGGALYEQFF. CDR3 nucleotide sequence: TGTGCCAGCAGCTTAGCGGGGGGCGCTCTCTATGAGCAGTTCTTC. Supplemented by reference TRBV7-6 and TRBJ2-1, the full variable domain reads GAGVSQSPRYKVTKRGQDVALRCDPISGHVSLYWYRQALGQGPEFLTYFNYEAQQDKSGLPNDRFSAERPEGSISTLTIQRTEQRDSAMYRCASSLAGGALYEQFFGPGTRLTVL.

At least ten counts were recorded for this clonotype. The chain has TRBV29-1 and TRBJ2-1, with unresolved D. In germline, CDR1 is SQVTM, CDR2 ANQGSEA. This CDR3 has 10 amino acids. V gave up 4 bases and J gave up 6 bases, with 4 bases separating them. The CDR3 sequence is CSVAANEQFF. CDR3 coding DNA: TGCAGCGTTGCGGCCAATGAGCAGTTCTTC.

The rearrangement uses TRBV28 and TRBJ2-5, with 7 bases identical to TRBD1. V lost 3 bases, J lost 2 bases, and 9 bases stayed unmatched. The CDR3 runs 16 residues. Germline assignment: CDR1 MDHEN and CDR2 SYDVKM. CDR3 in amino acids: CASSFPEGAIQETQYF. CDR3 DNA: TGTGCCAGCAGTTTCCCCGAGGGGGCCATTCAAGAGACCCAGTACTTC.

The V call is TRBV20-1, the J call TRBJ2-1; 10 nucleotides agree with TRBD2. Germline V gene sequence: CDR1 DFQATT, CDR2 SNEGSKA (reference sequence). V lost 5 bases, J lost 4 bases, and 8 bases stayed unmatched. The CDR3 is 15 amino acids. The CDR3 is CSAQPGLARYNEQFF. For the CDR3, the DNA is TGCAGTGCTCAACCGGGACTAGCGCGTTACAATGAGCAGTTCTTC.

This clonotype was seen ten or more times. This chain uses TRBV20-1 with TRBJ2-7, with D maybe TRBD1 (5 bases). From germline, CDR1 is DFQATT and CDR2 SNEGSKA (reference sequence). This CDR3 is built from 11 residues. Trimming took 3 bases from V and 2 from J, leaving 5 bases between them. The CDR3 DNA reads as TGCAGTGCTAGGGGGCCCTACGAGCAGTACTTC. Protein product: CSARGPYEQYF.

This clonotype occurred many times. The rearrangement joins TRBV12-3 or TRBV12-4 to TRBJ1-2, with TRBD1 matching 7 bases. V trimming: 1 base; J trimming: 6 bases; junction bases outside the gene matches: 2. CDR3 length: 13 amino acids. CDR3 DNA sequence: TGTGCCAGCAGTTTAGTGACAGGGCATGGCTACACCTTC. This gives the protein CASSLVTGHGYTF.

This clonotype has more than one count but fewer than ten. This sequence joins TRBV28 and TRBJ2-5, with a possible D match to TRBD1 (6 bases). The ends were cut back, 6 bases at V and 5 bases at J, with 13 bases in the middle. The germline CDR1 and CDR2 sequences are MDHEN and SYDVKM. The CDR3 extends over 13 amino acids. The DNA of the CDR3 is TGTGCCAGCAGACCACAGGGTACCGAGACCCAGTACTTC. Translation gives CASRPQGTETQYF.

This chain links TRBV7-6 with TRBJ1-1, with TRBD1 identical over 8 bases. The CDR3 has 15 residues. Losses at the gene ends were 4 bases for V and 1 base for J; bases not matched to a gene: 5. Germline loops: CDR1 SGHVS, CDR2 FNYEAQ. This CDR3 is CASSSPGGPNTEAFF. The CDR3 bases are TGTGCCAGCAGCTCCCCAGGGGGCCCGAACACTGAAGCTTTCTTT.

This rearrangement joins TRBV29-1 to TRBJ2-7; tentatively, D is TRBD2 (6 bases). This CDR3 comprises 15 residues. Germline loops: CDR1 SQVTM, CDR2 ANQGSEA. V gave up 4 bases and J gave up 3 bases, with 19 bases separating them. In DNA form, the CDR3 reads TGCAGCGTTGGACTGGGAGGTAGGCCTGTCTACGAGCAGTACTTC. This translates into CSVGLGGRPVYEQYF.

This clonotype occurred many times. This chain joins TRBV12-3 or TRBV12-4 and TRBJ1-2; D perhaps matches TRBD1 (5 bases). V was shortened by 6 bases and J by 4 bases, with 12 bases between the two germline ends. This CDR3 comprises 13 residues. CDR3 sequence reads: CASSLGGGYGYTF. The CDR3 coding sequence is TGTGCCAGCAGCCTGGGGGGTGGCTATGGCTACACCTTC.

Many counts were recorded for this clonotype. V gene TRBV12-3 or TRBV12-4 combines with J gene TRBJ2-2; the D gene is possibly TRBD2 (5 bases). Trimming took 2 bases from V and 0 from J, leaving 13 bases between them. This CDR3 comprises 17 residues. The CDR3 here is CASSLRLAESNTGELFF. The CDR3 DNA is TGTGCCAGCAGTTTACGGCTAGCCGAGTCGAACACCGGGGAGCTGTTTTTT.

This clonotype was counted a few times. The J gene is TRBJ1-2, the V gene TRBV7-2; D remains unclear. Germline-derived CDR1 and CDR2 are SGHTA and FQGNSA. This CDR3 spans 11 amino acids. V lost 10 bases to trimming and J lost 2 bases, with 8 bases between them. This chain's CDR3 is CAMTNNYGYTF. The CDR3 bases are TGTGCCATGACAAACAACTATGGCTACACCTTC.

The chain joins TRBV6-5 to TRBJ2-3; tentatively, D is TRBD2 (6 bases). V lost 10 bases and J 1 base, leaving 15 bases between the germline ends. The CDR3 sequence is 14 residues long. CDR1 and CDR2 from the germline V gene are MNHEY and SVGAGI. Written as DNA, the CDR3 is TGTGCCACCCGTTGGGGGGAGGGCACAGATACGCAGTATTTT. Protein: CATRWGEGTDTQYF.

The chain is built from TRBV25-1 and TRBJ2-1, with 9 bases matching TRBD2. V was pared by 1 base and J by 8 bases, with 9 bases of the junction left unmatched. Germline loops: CDR1 MGHDK, CDR2 SYGVNS. The length of the CDR3 is 16 residues. CDR3 protein: CASSELWAGGTDEQFF. Written as DNA, the CDR3 is TGTGCCAGCAGTGAATTATGGGCGGGAGGGACCGATGAGCAGTTCTTC. Drawing the rest from reference TRBV25-1 and TRBJ2-1, the complete variable domain is EADIYQTPRYLVIGTGKKITLECSQTMGHDKMYWYQQDPGMELHLIHYSYGVNSTEKGDLSSESTVSRIRTEHFPLTLESARPSHTSQYLCASSELWAGGTDEQFFGPGTRLTVL.

V and J are TRBV3-1 and TRBJ2-1; 9 nucleotides match TRBD1. This CDR3 is built from 16 residues. Per germline, CDR1 LGHDT and CDR2 YNNKEL (reference sequence). Germline trimming cut 1 base from V and 4 bases from J; bases unmatched to any gene: 5. The CDR3 protein is CASSQVGTGHYNEQFF. CDR3 coding DNA: TGTGCCAGCAGCCAAGTCGGGACAGGGCATTACAATGAGCAGTTCTTC.

The chain employs TRBV2 and TRBJ2-1; TRBD2 agrees at 7 bases. The trim removed 4 bases at V and 10 bases at J, leaving 10 bases unmatched. Germline V gene lookup returns CDR1 SNHLY and CDR2 FYNNEI. This CDR3 contains 14 residues. The CDR3 nucleotides read TGTGCCAGCAGTGTTGAGCGGGGCCAGTCAGAGCAGTTCTTC. Its protein is CASSVERGQSEQFF.